This T cell receptor (beta chain) emerged from a study of cytomegalovirus exposure and HLA in healthy donors. 13 Jbeta primers and 60 Vbeta primers were used for the PCR. The protocol was immunoSEQ multiplex PCR, while the TCRdb copy is restricted to in-frame clones and leaves out a portion. The data hold about 130,000 clones, with 76% observed a single time. In germline, CDR1 is SGHDT, CDR2 YYEEEE. Trimming cost V 2 bases and J 4 bases, with 16 bases left between them. CDR3 length: 16 residues. Study-wide findings and caveats: Further analysis was carried out later, and it showed several of the most significant clusters appearing linked to common viral pathogens. The authors later linked a missense DCLRE1C variant to TCR beta V- and J-gene trimming.

On this clone: The antigen remains unidentified.

Material: PBMCs. This clonotype originated in a man aged 45 to 65 in good health and CMV-seronegative. The V call is TRBV5-6, the J call TRBJ1-5; no firm D call. The CDR3: CASSFGREIPNQPQHF. The CDR3 region has the DNA TGTGCCAGCAGCTTCGGTCGAGAAATACCGAATCAGCCCCAGCATTTT.